This entry features one TCR beta chain sequence. The CDR3 consists of 15 residues. With 7 bases clipped from V and 6 bases from J, the junction kept 8 bases outside the gene matches. Preparation of the TCRbeta library involved a method that used unique molecular identifiers. TCRdb independently ran MiXCR on the PCR reads; one entry per CDR3 protein. The sample contains roughly 500,000 distinct CDR3 sequences, around 13% of which appear only once. The data are from a study of T-cell reconstitution after alpha-beta-depleted transplantation in children. V usage is TRBV12-3 or TRBV12-4 and J usage is TRBJ2-2, with 10 bases that match TRBD1. This sample comprised PBMCs from the stem cell graft donor, obtained from the stem cell graft. The receptor's source is a human donor who donated a stem cell graft to a child with combined immunodeficiency. The CDR3 nucleotides are TGTGCCAGCACCCTTGGACAGGGGGGTTCCGGGGAGCTGTTTTTT. Translating it yields CASTLGQGGSGELFF.